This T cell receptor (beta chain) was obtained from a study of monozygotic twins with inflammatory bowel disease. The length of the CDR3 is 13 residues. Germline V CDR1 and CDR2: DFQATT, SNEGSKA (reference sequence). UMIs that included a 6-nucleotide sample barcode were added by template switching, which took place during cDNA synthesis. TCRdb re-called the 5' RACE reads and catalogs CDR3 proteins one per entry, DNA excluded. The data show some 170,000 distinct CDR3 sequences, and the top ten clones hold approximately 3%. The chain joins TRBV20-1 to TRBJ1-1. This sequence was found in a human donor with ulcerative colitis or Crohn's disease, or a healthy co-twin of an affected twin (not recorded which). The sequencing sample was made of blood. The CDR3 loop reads CSAQTRQDTEAFF.